Following are 10 T cell receptor beta chains from one sample sequenced in a study of T-cell reconstitution after alpha-beta-depleted transplantation in children. As it was prepared, the TCRbeta library received unique molecular identifiers. TCRdb reprocessed the PCR reads with MiXCR, giving one entry per CDR3 protein. The sample holds 80,000 or so distinct CDR3 sequences, roughly 13% seen once. Sequences were derived from PBMCs, mostly from graft donor cells, sampled 180 days after TCRalphabeta/CD19-depleted stem cell transplant. The receptors originated from a male patient between 2 and 10 years old who had a stem cell transplant for acute lymphoblastic leukemia, so the T cells may come from the graft donor.

This rearrangement joins TRBV28 to TRBJ2-5; the D gene could be TRBD1 or TRBD2 (5 bases each). Trimming cost V 5 bases and J 3 bases, with 13 bases left between them. The germline V gene has CDR1 MDHEN and CDR2 SYDVKM. This CDR3 has 14 residues. The CDR3 here is CASSRDRGEETQYF. DNA for the CDR3: TGTGCCAGCAGTCGGGACCGAGGCGAAGAGACCCAGTACTTC.

The V and J genes are TRBV20-1 and TRBJ2-3, with D perhaps TRBD2 (5 bases). V was trimmed by 0 bases and J by 5 bases, leaving 9 bases between them. The germline V gene encodes CDR1 DFQATT and CDR2 SNEGSKA (reference sequence). CDR3 length: 13 residues. CDR3 bases: TGCAGTGCTAGAGATCGGGGTCTAGATACGCAGTATTTT. Its protein product is CSARDRGLDTQYF.

The chain employs TRBV6-6 and TRBJ2-3; D is ambiguous. Germline V lookup: CDR1 MNHNY, CDR2 SVGAGI (reference sequence). The CDR3 runs to 13 residues. Trimming left V 2 bases short and J 2 bases short, with 5 bases between. The CDR3 sequence: CASSYKPTDTQYF. The CDR3 DNA follows: TGTGCCAGCAGTTACAAGCCCACAGATACGCAGTATTTT.

The V call is TRBV4-3, the J call TRBJ1-3; tentatively, D is TRBD1 (6 bases). The CDR3 spans 16 residues. Trimming took 0 bases from V and 4 from J, leaving 13 bases between them. Germline assignment: CDR1 LGHNA and CDR2 YSLEER. CDR3 DNA: TGCGCCAGCAGCCAAGAATATCGGGGGCGGGGAAACACCATATATTTT. The encoded protein is CASSQEYRGRGNTIYF.

This clonotype was observed a handful of times. The chain has TRBV5-6 and TRBJ2-7, with D tentatively TRBD2 (7 bases). The CDR3 length is 10 residues. Germline loops: CDR1 SGHDT, CDR2 YYEEEE. Written as DNA, the CDR3 is TGTGCCAGCAGGTCCGGAGGGGGGGCGGTC. This encodes CASRSGGGAV.

The chain carries TRBV18 and TRBJ2-7; D not resolved. Trimming took 0 bases from V and 4 from J, leaving 7 bases between them. Germline V gene data show CDR1 as KGHSH and CDR2 as LQKENI. The CDR3 covers 13 residues. The CDR3 DNA reads TGTGCCAGCTCACCACCAGGCTATTACGAGCAGTACTTC. It is translated as CASSPPGYYEQYF.

This clonotype was seen a handful of times. The gene calls are TRBV11-3 and TRBJ2-1; tentatively, D is TRBD1 (6 bases). Trimming shortened V by 0 bases and J by 2 bases, and 8 bases separated the two germline ends. The CDR3 is 15 residues long. CDR1 SGHNT and CDR2 YENEEA come from the germline V gene. CDR3 nucleotide sequence: TGTGCCAGCAGCTTAGAACAGGGCGCCTACAATGAGCAGTTCTTC. This codes for CASSLEQGAYNEQFF. Together with reference TRBV11-3 and TRBJ2-1, the CDR3 gives the full variable domain: EAGVVQSPRYKIIEKKQPVAFWCNPISGHNTLYWYLQNLGQGPELLIRYENEEAVDDSQLPKDRFSAERLKGVDSTLKIQPAELGDSAVYLCASSLEQGAYNEQFFGPGTRLTVL.

With respect to this clonotype: One junction end disagrees with the germline gene, perhaps due to a read error. The chain links TRBV5-1 to TRBJ2-3; 9 positions match TRBD1. The germline V gene encodes CDR1 SGHRS and CDR2 YFSETQ. The CDR3 extends over 14 amino acids. The CDR3 DNA sequence: TGCGCCAGCAGCTTGGCCGGGGACAGGGAGGGGGCGAATTTT. Its translation is CASSLAGDREGANF.

A few counts support this clonotype. The chain links TRBV28 to TRBJ1-5; D not certain. V was clipped by 7 bases and J by 6 bases, with 16 bases between them. The germline V gene encodes CDR1 MDHEN and CDR2 SYDVKM. This CDR3 comprises 14 residues. CDR3 region: CASNQNLAGQPQHF. In DNA form, the CDR3 reads TGTGCCAGCAACCAAAACCTGGCGGGTCAGCCCCAGCATTTT.

This clonotype came up many times. This chain links TRBV7-9 with TRBJ1-1; D is possibly TRBD1 (6 bases). Trimming cost V 7 bases and J 3 bases, with 12 bases left between them. There are 13 residues in the CDR3. Germline V gives CDR1 SEHNR, CDR2 FQNEAQ (reference sequence). CDR3 nucleotides: TGTGCCAGCACAGGACAGAGGCACACTGAAGCTTTCTTT. This translates into CASTGQRHTEAFF.